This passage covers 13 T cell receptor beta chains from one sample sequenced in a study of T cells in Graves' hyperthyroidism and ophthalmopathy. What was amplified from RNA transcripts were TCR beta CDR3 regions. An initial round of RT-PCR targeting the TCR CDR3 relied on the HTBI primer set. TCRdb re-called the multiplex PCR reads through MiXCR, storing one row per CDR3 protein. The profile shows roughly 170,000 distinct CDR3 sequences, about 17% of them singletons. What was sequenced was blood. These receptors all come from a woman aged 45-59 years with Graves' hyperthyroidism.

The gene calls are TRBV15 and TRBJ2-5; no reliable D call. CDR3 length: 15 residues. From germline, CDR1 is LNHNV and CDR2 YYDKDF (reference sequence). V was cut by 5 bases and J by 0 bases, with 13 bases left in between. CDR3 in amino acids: CATSPRLTNQETQYF. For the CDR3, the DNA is TGTGCCACCAGCCCGCGCCTTACAAACCAAGAGACCCAGTACTTC.

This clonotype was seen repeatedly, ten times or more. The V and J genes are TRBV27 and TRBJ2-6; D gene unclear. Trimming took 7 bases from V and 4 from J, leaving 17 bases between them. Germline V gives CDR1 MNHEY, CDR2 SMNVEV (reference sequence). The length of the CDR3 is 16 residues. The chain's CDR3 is CASTMTSARGANVLTF. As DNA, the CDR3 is TGTGCCAGCACTATGACATCCGCGCGCGGGGCCAACGTCCTGACTTTC.

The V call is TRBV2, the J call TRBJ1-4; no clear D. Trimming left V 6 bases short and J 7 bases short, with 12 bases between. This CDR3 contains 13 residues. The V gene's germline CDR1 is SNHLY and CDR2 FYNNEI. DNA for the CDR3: TGTGCCAGCAGACCTAGTCCCCTTGAAAAACTGTTTTTT. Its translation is CASRPSPLEKLFF. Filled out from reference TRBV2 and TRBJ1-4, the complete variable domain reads EPEVTQTPSHQVTQMGQEVILRCVPISNHLYFYWYRQILGQKVEFLVSFYNNEISEKSEIFDDQFSVERPDGSNFTLKIRSTKLEDSAMYFCASRPSPLEKLFFGSGTQLSVL.

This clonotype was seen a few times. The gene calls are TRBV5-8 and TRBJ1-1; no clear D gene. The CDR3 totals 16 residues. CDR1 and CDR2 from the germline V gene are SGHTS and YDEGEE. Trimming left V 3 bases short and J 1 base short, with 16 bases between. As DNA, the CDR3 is TGTGCCAGCAGCTCCTCGATGAGTTTTCGGAACACTGAAGCTTTCTTT. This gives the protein CASSSSMSFRNTEAFF.

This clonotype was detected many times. The CDR3: CASSAMGLETAPYEQYF. DNA for the CDR3: TGTGCCAGCAGTGCCATGGGCCTCGAGACAGCACCCTACGAGCAGTACTTC. The chain is built from TRBV28 and TRBJ2-7; perhaps TRBD1 as D (5 bases). Germline CDR1 MDHEN, CDR2 SYDVKM. The CDR3 contains 17 residues. The V and J ends lost 5 bases and 2 bases respectively, with 22 bases between them. Together with reference TRBV28 and TRBJ2-7, the CDR3 gives the full variable domain: DVKVTQSSRYLVKRTGEKVFLECVQDMDHENMFWYRQDPGLGLRLIYFSYDVKMKEKGDIPEGYSVSREKKERFSLILESASTNQTSMYLCASSAMGLETAPYEQYFGPGTRLTVT.

The CDR3: CASSSTSGRARIEQFF. The DNA of the CDR3 is TGTGCCAGCAGTTCGACTAGCGGGAGGGCCCGTATTGAGCAGTTCTTC. J is TRBJ2-1 and V is TRBV28; TRBD2 aligns across 14 bases. The V gene end was trimmed by 4 bases and the J gene end by 9 bases; junction bases not matched to a gene: 8. The germline CDR1 and CDR2 sequences are MDHEN and SYDVKM. This CDR3 is built from 16 residues. Complete variable domain (other parts from reference TRBV28 and TRBJ2-1): DVKVTQSSRYLVKRTGEKVFLECVQDMDHENMFWYRQDPGLGLRLIYFSYDVKMKEKGDIPEGYSVSREKKERFSLILESASTNQTSMYLCASSSTSGRARIEQFFGPGTRLTVL.

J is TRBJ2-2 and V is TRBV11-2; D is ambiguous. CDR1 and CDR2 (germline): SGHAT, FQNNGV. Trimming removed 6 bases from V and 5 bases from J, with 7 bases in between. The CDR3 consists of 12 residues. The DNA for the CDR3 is TGTGCCAGCAGGTTTAGGACCGGGGAGCTGTTTTTT. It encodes CASRFRTGELFF.

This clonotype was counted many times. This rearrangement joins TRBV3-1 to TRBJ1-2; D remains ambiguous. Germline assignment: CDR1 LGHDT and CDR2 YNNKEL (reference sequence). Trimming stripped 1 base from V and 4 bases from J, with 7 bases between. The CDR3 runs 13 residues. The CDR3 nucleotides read TGTGCCAGCAGCCAAGTATGGTTCTATGGCTACACCTTC. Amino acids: CASSQVWFYGYTF.

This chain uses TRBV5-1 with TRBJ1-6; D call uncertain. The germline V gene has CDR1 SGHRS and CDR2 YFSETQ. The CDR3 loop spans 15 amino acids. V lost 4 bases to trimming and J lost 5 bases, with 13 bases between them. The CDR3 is CASSDGRRDNSPLHF. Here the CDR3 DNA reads TGCGCCAGCAGCGACGGGAGAAGAGATAATTCACCCCTCCACTTT.

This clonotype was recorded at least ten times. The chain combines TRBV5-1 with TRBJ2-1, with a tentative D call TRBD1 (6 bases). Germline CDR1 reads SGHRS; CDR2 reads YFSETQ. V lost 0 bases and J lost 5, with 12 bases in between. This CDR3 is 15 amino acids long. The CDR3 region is CASSLDSAGDNEQFF. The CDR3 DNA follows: TGCGCCAGCAGCTTGGATTCTGCAGGGGACAATGAGCAGTTCTTC.

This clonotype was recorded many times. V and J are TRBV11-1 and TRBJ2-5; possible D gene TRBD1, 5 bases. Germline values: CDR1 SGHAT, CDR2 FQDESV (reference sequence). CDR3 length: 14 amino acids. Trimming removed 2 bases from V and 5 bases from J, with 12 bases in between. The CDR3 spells CASSLPGWTETQYF. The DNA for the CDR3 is TGTGCCAGCAGCTTACCAGGGTGGACGGAGACCCAGTACTTC. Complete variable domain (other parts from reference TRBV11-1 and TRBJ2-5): EAEVAQSPRYKITEKSQAVAFWCDPISGHATLYWYRQILGQGPELLVQFQDESVVDDSQLPKDRFSAERLKGVDSTLKIQPAELGDSAMYLCASSLPGWTETQYFGPGTRLLVL.

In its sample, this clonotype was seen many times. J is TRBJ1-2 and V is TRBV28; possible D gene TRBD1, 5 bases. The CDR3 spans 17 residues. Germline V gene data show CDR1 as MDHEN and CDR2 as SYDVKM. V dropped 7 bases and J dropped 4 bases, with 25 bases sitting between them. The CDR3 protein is CASISPAVSGTTYGYTF. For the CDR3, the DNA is TGTGCCAGCATATCTCCCGCCGTTAGCGGGACCACCTATGGCTACACCTTC.

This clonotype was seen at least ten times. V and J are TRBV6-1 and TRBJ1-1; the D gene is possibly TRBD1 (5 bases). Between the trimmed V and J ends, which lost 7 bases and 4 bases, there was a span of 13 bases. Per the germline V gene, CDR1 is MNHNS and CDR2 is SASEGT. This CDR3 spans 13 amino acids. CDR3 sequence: CASTFERGTEAFF. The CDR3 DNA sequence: TGTGCCAGCACCTTCGAGAGGGGCACTGAAGCTTTCTTT.